This T cell receptor (beta chain) was sequenced during a study of response to subunit inactivated influenza vaccine. Whole-study findings and limits: Authors suggested seasonal influenza vaccinations each recruit few new T cells.

The CDR3 is 14 amino acids. CDR1 SGHDT and CDR2 YYEEEE come from the germline V gene. V dropped 4 bases and J dropped 4 bases, with 13 bases sitting between them. This clonotype was picked up a small number of times. Its specificity is not known. TCRdb processed the RT-PCR reads anew with MiXCR; each CDR3 protein has one entry. The table shows hundreds of thousands of distinct CDR3 sequences, with 13% occurring only once. The receptor comes from a man aged 50 or older who received an inactivated influenza vaccine. This material consisted of PBMCs from blood, taken roughly 6 weeks after vaccination. The V gene is TRBV5-6, the J gene TRBJ2-3; perhaps TRBD1 as D (6 bases). This CDR3 is CASSTGISADTQYF. CDR3 nucleotides: TGTGCCAGCAGCACAGGGATAAGCGCAGATACGCAGTATTTT.